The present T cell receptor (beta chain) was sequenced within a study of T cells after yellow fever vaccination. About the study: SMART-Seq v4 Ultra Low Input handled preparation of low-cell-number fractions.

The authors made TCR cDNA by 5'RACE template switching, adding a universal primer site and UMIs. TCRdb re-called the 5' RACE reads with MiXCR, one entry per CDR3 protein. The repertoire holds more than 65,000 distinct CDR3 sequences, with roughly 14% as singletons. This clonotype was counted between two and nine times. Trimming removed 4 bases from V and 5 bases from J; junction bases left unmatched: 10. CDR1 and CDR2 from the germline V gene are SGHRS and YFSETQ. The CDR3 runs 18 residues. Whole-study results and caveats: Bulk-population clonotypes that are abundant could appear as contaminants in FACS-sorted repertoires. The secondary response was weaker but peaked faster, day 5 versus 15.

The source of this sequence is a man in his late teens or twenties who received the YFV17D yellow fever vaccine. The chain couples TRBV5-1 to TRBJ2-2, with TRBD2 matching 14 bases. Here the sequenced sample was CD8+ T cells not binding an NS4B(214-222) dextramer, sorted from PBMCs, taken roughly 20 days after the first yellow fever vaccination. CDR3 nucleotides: TGCGCCAGCAGCCCCTTCGGGACTAGCGGGGGAGGAACCGGGGAGCTGTTTTTT. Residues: CASSPFGTSGGGTGELFF. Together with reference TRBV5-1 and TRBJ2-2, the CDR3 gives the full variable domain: KAGVTQTPRYLIKTRGQQVTLSCSPISGHRSVSWYQQTPGQGLQFLFEYFSETQRNKGNFPGRFSGRQFSNSRSEMNVSTLELGDSALYLCASSPFGTSGGGTGELFFGEGSRLTVL.